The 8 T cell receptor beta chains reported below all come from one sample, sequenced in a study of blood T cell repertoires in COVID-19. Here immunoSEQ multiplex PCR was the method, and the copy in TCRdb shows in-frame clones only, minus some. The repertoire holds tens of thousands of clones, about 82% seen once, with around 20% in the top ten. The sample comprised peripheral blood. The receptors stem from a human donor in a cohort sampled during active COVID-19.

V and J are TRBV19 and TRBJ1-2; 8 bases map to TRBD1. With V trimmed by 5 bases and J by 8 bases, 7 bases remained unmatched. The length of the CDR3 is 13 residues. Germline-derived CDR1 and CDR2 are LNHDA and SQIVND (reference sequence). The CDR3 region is CASSSTGGLGYTF. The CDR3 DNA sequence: TGTGCCAGTAGTTCTACAGGGGGTTTGGGCTACACCTTC.

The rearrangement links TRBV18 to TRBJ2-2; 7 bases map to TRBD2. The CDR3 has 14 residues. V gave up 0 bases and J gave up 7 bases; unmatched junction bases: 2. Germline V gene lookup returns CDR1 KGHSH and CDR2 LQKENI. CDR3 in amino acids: CASSPPGLYGELFF. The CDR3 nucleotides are TGTGCCAGCTCACCACCGGGACTATACGGGGAGCTGTTTTTT.

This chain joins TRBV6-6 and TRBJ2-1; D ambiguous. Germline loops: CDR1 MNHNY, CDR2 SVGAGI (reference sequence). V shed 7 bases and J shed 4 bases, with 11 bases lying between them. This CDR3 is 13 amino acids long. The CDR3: CASTPSGYNEQFF. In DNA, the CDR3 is TGTGCCAGCACCCCATCAGGTTACAATGAGCAGTTCTTC.

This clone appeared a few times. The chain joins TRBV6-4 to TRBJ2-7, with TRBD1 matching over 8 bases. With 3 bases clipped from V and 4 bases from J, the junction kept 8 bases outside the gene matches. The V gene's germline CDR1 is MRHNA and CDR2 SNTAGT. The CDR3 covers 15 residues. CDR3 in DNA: TGTGCCAGCAGTGAGAGGACAGGGAGAAAGTACGAGCAGTACTTC. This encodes CASSERTGRKYEQYF.

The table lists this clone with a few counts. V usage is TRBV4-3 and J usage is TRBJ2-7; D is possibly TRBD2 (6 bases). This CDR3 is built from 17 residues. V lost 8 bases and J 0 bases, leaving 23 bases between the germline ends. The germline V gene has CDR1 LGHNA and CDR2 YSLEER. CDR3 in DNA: TGCGCCAGCCCACCCTTTCTGCTGGGTAGCGGCTCCTACGAGCAGTACTTC. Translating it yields CASPPFLLGSGSYEQYF.

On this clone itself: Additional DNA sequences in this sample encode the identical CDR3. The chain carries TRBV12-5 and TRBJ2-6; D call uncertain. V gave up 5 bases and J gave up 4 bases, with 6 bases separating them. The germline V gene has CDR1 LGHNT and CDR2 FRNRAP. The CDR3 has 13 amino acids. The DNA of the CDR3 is TGTGCTAGTGGTCCCTCCGGGGCCAACGTCCTGACTTTC. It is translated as CASGPSGANVLTF.

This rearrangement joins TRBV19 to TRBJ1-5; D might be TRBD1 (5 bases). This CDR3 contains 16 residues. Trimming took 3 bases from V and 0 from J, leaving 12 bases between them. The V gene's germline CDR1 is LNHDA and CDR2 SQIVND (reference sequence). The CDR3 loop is CASSILGANSNQPQHF. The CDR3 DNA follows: TGTGCCAGTAGTATTTTAGGGGCAAATAGCAATCAGCCCCAGCATTTT.

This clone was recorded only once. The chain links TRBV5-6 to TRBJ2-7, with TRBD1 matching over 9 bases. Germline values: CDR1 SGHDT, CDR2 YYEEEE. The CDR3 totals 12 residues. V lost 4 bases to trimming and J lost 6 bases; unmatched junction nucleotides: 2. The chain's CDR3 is CASSRTGVEQYF. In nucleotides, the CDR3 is TGTGCCAGCAGCCGGACAGGGGTCGAGCAGTACTTC. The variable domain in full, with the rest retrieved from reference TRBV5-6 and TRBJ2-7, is DAGVTQSPTHLIKTRGQQVTLRCSPKSGHDTVSWYQQALGQGPQFIFQYYEEEERQRGNFPDRFSGHQFPNYSSELNVNALLLGDSALYLCASSRTGVEQYFGPGTRLTVT.